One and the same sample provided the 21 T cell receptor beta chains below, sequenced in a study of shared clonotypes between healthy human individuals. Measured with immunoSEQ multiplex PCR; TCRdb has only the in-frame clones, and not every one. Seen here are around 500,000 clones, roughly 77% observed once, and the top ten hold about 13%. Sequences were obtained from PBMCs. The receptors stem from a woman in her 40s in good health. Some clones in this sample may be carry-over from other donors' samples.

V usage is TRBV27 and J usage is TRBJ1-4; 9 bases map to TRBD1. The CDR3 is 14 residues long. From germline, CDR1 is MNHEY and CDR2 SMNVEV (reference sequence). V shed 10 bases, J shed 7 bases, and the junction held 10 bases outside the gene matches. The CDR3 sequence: CATSVGTGPEKLFF. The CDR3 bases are TGTGCCACCTCCGTCGGGACAGGGCCTGAAAAACTGTTTTTT.

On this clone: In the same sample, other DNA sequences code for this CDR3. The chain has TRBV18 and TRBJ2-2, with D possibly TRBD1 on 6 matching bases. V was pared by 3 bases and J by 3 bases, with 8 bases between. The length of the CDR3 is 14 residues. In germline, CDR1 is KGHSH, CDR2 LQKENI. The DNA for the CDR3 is TGTGCCAGCTCACCCAGGGGCGACACCGGGGAGCTGTTTTTT. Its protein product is CASSPRGDTGELFF. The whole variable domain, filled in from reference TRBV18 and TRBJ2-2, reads NAGVMQNPRHLVRRRGQEARLRCSPMKGHSHVYWYRQLPEEGLKFMVYLQKENIIDESGMPKERFSAEFPKEGPSILRIQQVVRGDSAAYFCASSPRGDTGELFFGEGSRLTVL.

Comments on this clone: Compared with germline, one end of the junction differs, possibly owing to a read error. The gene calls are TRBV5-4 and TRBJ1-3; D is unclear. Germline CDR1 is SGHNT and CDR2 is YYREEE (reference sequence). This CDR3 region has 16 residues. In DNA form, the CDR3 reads TGCGCCAGCAGCCAAGTGGCAGGTCTCTCTGGAAACACCATATATTTT. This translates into CASSQVAGLSGNTIYF.

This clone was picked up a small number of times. The CDR3 region is CASSFPDREAFF. The CDR3 region has the DNA TGTGCCAGCAGTTTCCCGGACAGGGAAGCTTTCTTT. The V gene is TRBV28, the J gene TRBJ1-1; TRBD1 agrees at 7 bases. The CDR3 is made up of 12 amino acids. CDR1 and CDR2 from the germline V gene are MDHEN and SYDVKM. V was pared by 3 bases and J by 8 bases, with 3 bases of the junction left unmatched.

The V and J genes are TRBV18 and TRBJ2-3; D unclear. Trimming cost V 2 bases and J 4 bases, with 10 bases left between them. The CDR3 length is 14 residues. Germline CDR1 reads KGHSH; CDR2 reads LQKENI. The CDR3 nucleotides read TGTGCCAGCTCACCAGGGGTAGGCCCAGATACGCAGTATTTT. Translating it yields CASSPGVGPDTQYF. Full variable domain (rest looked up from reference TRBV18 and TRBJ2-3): NAGVMQNPRHLVRRRGQEARLRCSPMKGHSHVYWYRQLPEEGLKFMVYLQKENIIDESGMPKERFSAEFPKEGPSILRIQQVVRGDSAAYFCASSPGVGPDTQYFGPGTRLTVL.

The CDR3 bases are TGTGCCAGCAGCCCCGGCGGATACAATGAGCAGTTCTTC. It yields the protein CASSPGGYNEQFF. The gene calls are TRBV11-3 and TRBJ2-1; no firm D call. CDR3 length: 13 amino acids. Trimming removed 5 bases at V and 4 bases at J, with 9 bases between. The germline CDR1 and CDR2 sequences are SGHNT and YENEEA.

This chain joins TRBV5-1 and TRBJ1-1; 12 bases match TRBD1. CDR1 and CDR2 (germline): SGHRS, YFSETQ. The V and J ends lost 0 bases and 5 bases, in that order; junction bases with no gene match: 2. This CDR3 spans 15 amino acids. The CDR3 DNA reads TGCGCCAGCAGCTTGGTGGGACAGGGGGCGACTGAAGCTTTCTTT. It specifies CASSLVGQGATEAFF.

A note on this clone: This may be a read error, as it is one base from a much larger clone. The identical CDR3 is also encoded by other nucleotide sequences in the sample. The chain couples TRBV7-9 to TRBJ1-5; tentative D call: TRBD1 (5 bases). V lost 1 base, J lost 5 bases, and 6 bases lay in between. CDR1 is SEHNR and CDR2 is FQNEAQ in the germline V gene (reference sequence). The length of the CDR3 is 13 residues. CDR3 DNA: TGTGCCAGCAGCTTAGGGGGCTATCAGCCCCAGCATTTT. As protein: CASSLGGYQPQHF. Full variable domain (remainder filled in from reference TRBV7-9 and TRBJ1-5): DTGVSQNPRHKITKRGQNVTFRCDPISEHNRLYWYRQTLGQGPEFLTYFQNEAQLEKSRLLSDRFSAERPKGSFSTLEIQRTEQGDSAMYLCASSLGGYQPQHFGDGTRLSIL.

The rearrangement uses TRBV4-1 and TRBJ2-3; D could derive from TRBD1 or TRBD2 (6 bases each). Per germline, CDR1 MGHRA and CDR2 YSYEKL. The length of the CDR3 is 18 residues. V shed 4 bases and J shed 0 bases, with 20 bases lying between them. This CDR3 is CASSLQLRDIISTDTQYF. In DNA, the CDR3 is TGCGCCAGCAGCCTTCAACTGCGGGACATAATTAGCACAGATACGCAGTATTTT.

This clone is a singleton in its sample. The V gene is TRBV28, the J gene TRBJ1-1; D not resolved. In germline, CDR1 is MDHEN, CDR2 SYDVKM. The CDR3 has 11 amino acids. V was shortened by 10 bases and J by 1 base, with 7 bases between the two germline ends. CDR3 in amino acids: CATTRNTEAFF. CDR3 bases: TGTGCCACCACACGGAACACTGAAGCTTTCTTT. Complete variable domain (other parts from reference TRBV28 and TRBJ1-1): DVKVTQSSRYLVKRTGEKVFLECVQDMDHENMFWYRQDPGLGLRLIYFSYDVKMKEKGDIPEGYSVSREKKERFSLILESASTNQTSMYLCATTRNTEAFFGQGTRLTVV.

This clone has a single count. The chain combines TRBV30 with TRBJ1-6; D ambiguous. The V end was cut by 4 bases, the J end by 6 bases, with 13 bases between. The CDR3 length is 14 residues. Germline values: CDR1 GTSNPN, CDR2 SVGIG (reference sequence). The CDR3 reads CAWNLLGFNSPLHF. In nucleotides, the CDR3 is TGTGCCTGGAACCTCCTGGGATTTAATTCACCCCTCCACTTT.

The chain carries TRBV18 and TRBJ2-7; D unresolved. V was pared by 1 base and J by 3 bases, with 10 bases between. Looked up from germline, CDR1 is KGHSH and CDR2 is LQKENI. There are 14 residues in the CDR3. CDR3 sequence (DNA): TGTGCCAGCTCACCACAGGGTCCCTACTACGAGCAGTACTTC. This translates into CASSPQGPYYEQYF.

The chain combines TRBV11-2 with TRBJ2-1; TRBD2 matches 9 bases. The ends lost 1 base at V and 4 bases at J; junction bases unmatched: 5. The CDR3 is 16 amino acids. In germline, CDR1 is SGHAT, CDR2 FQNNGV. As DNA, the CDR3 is TGTGCCAGCAGCTTAGTAGCGACTAGCGGTTACAATGAGCAGTTCTTC. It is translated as CASSLVATSGYNEQFF.

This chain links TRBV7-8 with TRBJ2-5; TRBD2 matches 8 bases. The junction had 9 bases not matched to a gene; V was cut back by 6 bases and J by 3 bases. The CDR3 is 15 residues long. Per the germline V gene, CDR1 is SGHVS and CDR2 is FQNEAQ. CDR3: CASRQPGGGEETQYF. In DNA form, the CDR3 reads TGTGCCAGCAGACAACCGGGGGGGGGAGAAGAGACCCAGTACTTC.

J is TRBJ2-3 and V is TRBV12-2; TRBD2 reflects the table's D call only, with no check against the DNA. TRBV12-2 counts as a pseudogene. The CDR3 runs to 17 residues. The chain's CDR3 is CASRLPGLAGVPDTQYF. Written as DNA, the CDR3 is TGTGCAAGTCGCTTACCGGGACTAGCGGGAGTCCCAGATACGCAGTATTTT.

The CDR3 sequence: CAISPGRYEQYF. In DNA, the CDR3 is TGTGCCATCAGCCCCGGGAGATACGAGCAGTACTTC. This chain links TRBV10-3 with TRBJ2-5; perhaps TRBD2 as D (6 bases). The end of the DNA aligns better with TRBJ2-7, so the J call may be wrong. The CDR3 loop spans 12 amino acids. CDR1 and CDR2 from the germline V gene are ENHRY and SYGVKD.

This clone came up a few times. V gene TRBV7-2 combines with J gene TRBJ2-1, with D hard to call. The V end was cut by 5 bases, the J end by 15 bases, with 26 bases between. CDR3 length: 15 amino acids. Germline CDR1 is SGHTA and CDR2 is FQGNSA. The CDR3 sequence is CASSPFGRSLANRFF. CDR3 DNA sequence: TGTGCCAGCAGCCCCTTCGGACGCAGTCTCGCGAATCGGTTCTTC.

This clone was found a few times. The CDR3 spells CASSLVQTHQETQYF. As DNA, the CDR3 is TGTGCCAGCAGCTTAGTGCAGACTCACCAAGAGACCCAGTACTTC. V and J are TRBV7-9 and TRBJ2-5; D is unclear. The CDR3 is 15 residues long. In germline, CDR1 is SEHNR, CDR2 FQNEAQ (reference sequence). V lost 1 base to trimming and J lost 0 bases, with 9 bases between them.

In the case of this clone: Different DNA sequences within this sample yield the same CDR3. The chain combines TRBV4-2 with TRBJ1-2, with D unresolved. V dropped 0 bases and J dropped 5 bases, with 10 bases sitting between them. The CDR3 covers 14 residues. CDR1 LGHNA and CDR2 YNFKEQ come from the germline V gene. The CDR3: CASSQDRAAYGYTF. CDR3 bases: TGTGCCAGCAGCCAAGATAGGGCAGCTTATGGCTACACCTTC.

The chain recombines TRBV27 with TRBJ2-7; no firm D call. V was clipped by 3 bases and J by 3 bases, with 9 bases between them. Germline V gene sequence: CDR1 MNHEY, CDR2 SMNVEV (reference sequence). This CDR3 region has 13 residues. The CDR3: CASSFRPSYEQYF. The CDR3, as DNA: TGTGCCAGCAGTTTTCGTCCCAGCTACGAGCAGTACTTC.

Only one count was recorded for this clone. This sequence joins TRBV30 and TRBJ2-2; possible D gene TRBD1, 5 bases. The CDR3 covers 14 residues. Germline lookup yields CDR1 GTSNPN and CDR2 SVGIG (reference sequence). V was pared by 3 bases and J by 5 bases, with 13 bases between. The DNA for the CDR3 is TGTGCCTGGAGCAGGACAAGGGGTACCGGGGAGCTGTTTTTT. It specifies CAWSRTRGTGELFF. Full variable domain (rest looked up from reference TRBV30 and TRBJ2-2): SQTIHQWPATLVQPVGSPLSLECTVEGTSNPNLYWYRQAAGRGLQLLFYSVGIGQISSEVPQNLSASRPQDRQFILSSKKLLLSDSGFYLCAWSRTRGTGELFFGEGSRLTVL.